These 31 T cell receptor beta chains came from one sample sequenced in a study of blood T cell repertoires in COVID-19. Here immunoSEQ multiplex PCR was the method, and the copy in TCRdb shows in-frame clones only, minus some. The sample has 100,000 to 120,000 clones; more than 70% are singletons. What was sequenced was peripheral blood. Every receptor here comes from a woman between 45 and 65 years old with acute or convalescent COVID-19.

The rearrangement uses TRBV5-1 and TRBJ2-7; a weak D match, TRBD2 (5 bases). V gave up 1 base and J gave up 6 bases, with 20 bases separating them. From germline, CDR1 is SGHRS and CDR2 YFSETQ. The CDR3 totals 16 residues. CDR3 sequence: CASSLTPRAAAGEQYF. The CDR3 DNA sequence: TGCGCCAGCAGCTTGACCCCGAGGGCGGCTGCGGGCGAGCAGTACTTC. The full variable domain, its missing parts supplied by reference TRBV5-1 and TRBJ2-7, is KAGVTQTPRYLIKTRGQQVTLSCSPISGHRSVSWYQQTPGQGLQFLFEYFSETQRNKGNFPGRFSGRQFSNSRSEMNVSTLELGDSALYLCASSLTPRAAAGEQYFGPGTRLTVT.

The rearrangement joins TRBV11-2 to TRBJ2-5; 8 bases line up with TRBD2. The CDR3 contains 14 residues. After removal of 5 bases from V and 5 bases from J, the junction contained 7 bases not matched to a gene. Germline V lookup: CDR1 SGHAT, CDR2 FQNNGV. The CDR3 DNA follows: TGTGCCAGCAGCCGAGGAGCGGGAGTTGAGACCCAGTACTTC. This encodes CASSRGAGVETQYF.

The J gene is TRBJ2-7, the V gene TRBV19, with 10 bases aligning to TRBD1. The CDR3 extends over 13 amino acids. Trimming at V came to 10 bases and at J to 6 bases, leaving 9 bases not matched to a gene. Germline CDR1 reads LNHDA; CDR2 reads SQIVND (reference sequence). CDR3 DNA: TGTGCCACTTCCGGGACAGGGGCCCGCGAGCAGTACTTC. Its protein product is CATSGTGAREQYF.

The chain joins TRBV7-9 to TRBJ2-2, with unresolved D. The V and J ends lost 5 bases and 0 bases respectively, with 13 bases between them. CDR1 is SEHNR, CDR2 FQNEAQ, per germline (reference sequence). The CDR3 extends over 16 amino acids. CDR3 coding DNA: TGTGCCAGCAGCCCCGCCGCGGCGACGAACACCGGGGAGCTGTTTTTT. It codes for CASSPAAATNTGELFF.

With regard to this clone: A read error may explain this, as a much larger clone is one base away. This sample also contains other DNA sequences that code for the same CDR3. The J gene is TRBJ1-1, the V gene TRBV5-5, with TRBD1 identical over 8 bases. The CDR3 runs to 14 residues. The germline CDR1 and CDR2 sequences are SGHKS and YYEKEE (reference sequence). DNA for the CDR3: TGTGCCAGCAGCTTAGGACAGGGAAGGACTGAAGCCTTCTTT. Protein sequence: CASSLGQGRTEAFF.

The V call is TRBV5-1, the J call TRBJ2-2, with 7 bases lining up with TRBD1. This CDR3 comprises 15 residues. Trimming removed 4 bases from V and 5 bases from J; junction bases left unmatched: 8. Per germline, CDR1 SGHRS and CDR2 YFSETQ. In nucleotides, the CDR3 is TGCGCCAGCAGCCCCACAGGGGTAGGGACCGGGGAGCTGTTTTTT. Translating it yields CASSPTGVGTGELFF.

This chain joins TRBV5-1 and TRBJ2-5, with 7 bases lining up with TRBD2. Germline V gives CDR1 SGHRS, CDR2 YFSETQ. V was pared by 4 bases and J by 0 bases, with 3 bases of the junction left unmatched. The CDR3 has 14 amino acids. CDR3 bases: TGCGCCAGCAGCCAGGGACTACACCAAGAGACCCAGTACTTC. It translates to CASSQGLHQETQYF.

CDR3 nucleotides: TGTGCCAGCCTCCGTGGCGGACAGTACTCCTACAATGAGCAGTTCTTC. This translates into CASLRGGQYSYNEQFF. The rearrangement links TRBV13 to TRBJ2-1; the D gene is possibly TRBD1 (6 bases). V shed 8 bases and J shed 0 bases, with 17 bases lying between them. Looked up from germline, CDR1 is PRHDT and CDR2 is FYEKMQ (reference sequence). The CDR3 is made up of 16 amino acids.

V and J are TRBV5-4 and TRBJ2-2, with a tentative D call TRBD2 (6 bases). In germline, CDR1 is SGHNT, CDR2 YYREEE (reference sequence). The CDR3 runs 14 residues. The V end lost 0 bases, the J end lost 6 bases, and 9 bases lay between the germline ends. DNA for the CDR3: TGTGCCAGCAGCTTGGCGGGAGAGGCCGGGGAGCTGTTTTTT. Its translation: CASSLAGEAGELFF.

The chain carries TRBV5-5 and TRBJ1-2, with 7 bases identical to TRBD1. This CDR3 is 14 amino acids long. Germline assignment: CDR1 SGHKS and CDR2 YYEKEE (reference sequence). V was pared by 4 bases and J by 3 bases, with 6 bases of the junction left unmatched. This CDR3 is CASSSQTGDYGYTF. CDR3 in DNA: TGTGCCAGCAGCAGCCAAACAGGGGACTATGGCTACACCTTC.

This rearrangement joins TRBV5-1 to TRBJ2-2; the match to TRBD2 covers 9 bases. The length of the CDR3 is 18 residues. The germline CDR1 and CDR2 sequences are SGHRS and YFSETQ. Trimming cost V 3 bases and J 6 bases; bases outside gene matches: 15. Here the CDR3 reads CASSWSSTAGGVAGELFF. The DNA of the CDR3 is TGCGCCAGCAGCTGGAGCTCCACTGCGGGAGGGGTTGCCGGGGAGCTGTTTTTT.

The gene calls are TRBV10-3 and TRBJ2-7; no clear D. Germline V gene data show CDR1 as ENHRY and CDR2 as SYGVKD. V was clipped by 3 bases and J by 1 base, with 4 bases between them. The CDR3 loop spans 12 amino acids. CDR3 amino acids: CAISDSSYEQYF. DNA for the CDR3: TGTGCCATCAGTGACAGTTCCTACGAGCAGTACTTC.

J is TRBJ2-7 and V is TRBV6-5; 9 bases line up with TRBD2. The ends lost 4 bases at V and 2 bases at J; junction bases unmatched: 6. There are 15 residues in the CDR3. Germline V gene lookup returns CDR1 MNHEY and CDR2 SVGAGI. CDR3 residues: CASSSLAGPTYEQYF. The DNA for the CDR3 is TGTGCCAGCAGTTCACTAGCGGGTCCGACCTACGAGCAGTACTTC.

The chain employs TRBV3-1 (or the pseudogene TRBV3-2) and TRBJ1-1; D might be TRBD1 (6 bases). Per germline, CDR1 LGHDT and CDR2 YNNKEL (reference sequence). V lost 4 bases and J lost 0, with 12 bases in between. The CDR3 runs to 15 residues. The CDR3 nucleotides are TGTGCCAGCAGCCTCTCAGGGGCTCTGAACACTGAAGCTTTCTTT. It encodes CASSLSGALNTEAFF.

The chain is built from TRBV2 and TRBJ2-5; weak D call: TRBD2 (6 bases). This CDR3 has 12 residues. Germline CDR1 is SNHLY and CDR2 is FYNNEI. CDR3 residues: CATSGGVETQYF. The DNA for the CDR3 is TGTGCTACCTCAGGAGGGGTGGAGACCCAGTACTTC.

The rearrangement joins TRBV5-1 to TRBJ2-7, with 9 bases lining up with TRBD1. This CDR3 is 13 amino acids long. The germline gives CDR1 SGHRS, CDR2 YFSETQ. V shed 3 bases and J 4 bases; nucleotides not matched to a gene: 2. The CDR3 here is CASSSGQGYEQYF. In DNA, the CDR3 is TGCGCCAGCAGCTCGGGACAGGGTTACGAGCAGTACTTC.

The V gene is TRBV2, the J gene TRBJ2-3; 8 bases fit TRBD2. The CDR3 length is 18 residues. V lost 4 bases and J lost 3; bases outside the gene matches: 15. CDR1 is SNHLY and CDR2 is FYNNEI in the germline V gene. Written as DNA, the CDR3 is TGTGCCAGCAGTGGGCCCGATACTAGCGGCCTGTTGACAGATACGCAGTATTTT. This encodes CASSGPDTSGLLTDTQYF.

The chain carries TRBV4-2 and TRBJ1-2; 7 bases map to TRBD1. CDR3 length equals 17 residues. Germline V gene data show CDR1 as LGHNA and CDR2 as YNFKEQ. V shed 0 bases, J shed 5 bases, and the junction held 12 bases outside the gene matches. CDR3 bases: TGTGCCAGCAGCCAAGATTTATCCCGACAGGGTTGGTATGGCTACACCTTC. Protein product: CASSQDLSRQGWYGYTF.

The CDR3 region is CASSEYGGREADTQYF. The CDR3 DNA reads as TGTGCCAGCAGTGAATATGGCGGGAGGGAGGCCGATACGCAGTATTTT. The rearrangement uses TRBV25-1 and TRBJ2-3, with 9 bases lining up with TRBD2. V lost 0 bases, J lost 6 bases, and 7 bases stayed unmatched. Germline V lookup: CDR1 MGHDK, CDR2 SYGVNS. The CDR3 sequence is 16 residues long.

The chain has TRBV11-2 and TRBJ2-5; 9 bases line up with TRBD1. V was pared by 5 bases and J by 5 bases, with 12 bases of the junction left unmatched. This CDR3 has 16 amino acids. Germline values: CDR1 SGHAT, CDR2 FQNNGV. CDR3 coding DNA: TGTGCCAGCAGCCCCCGGTTGGGACAGGGTCTGGAGACCCAGTACTTC. Translating it yields CASSPRLGQGLETQYF.

The chain couples TRBV28 to TRBJ2-1; possible D gene TRBD2, 5 bases. V was clipped by 2 bases and J by 3 bases, with 8 bases between them. CDR1 is MDHEN and CDR2 is SYDVKM in the germline V gene. This CDR3 contains 14 residues. Written as DNA, the CDR3 is TGTGCCAGCAGTTTACTACTAGGCTACAATGAGCAGTTCTTC. It specifies CASSLLLGYNEQFF.

This sequence joins TRBV5-1 and TRBJ2-1, with 8 bases matching TRBD1. Trimming removed 0 bases from V and 3 bases from J; junction bases left unmatched: 5. Per the germline V gene, CDR1 is SGHRS and CDR2 is YFSETQ. This CDR3 is 16 amino acids long. Here the CDR3 reads CASSLAPGQGYNEQFF. For the CDR3, the DNA is TGCGCCAGCAGCTTGGCCCCAGGACAGGGCTACAATGAGCAGTTCTTC.

The V gene is TRBV5-5, the J gene TRBJ1-2; 11 positions match TRBD1. Germline-derived CDR1 and CDR2 are SGHKS and YYEKEE (reference sequence). The CDR3 has 17 amino acids. The V gene end was trimmed by 0 bases and the J gene end by 2 bases; junction bases not matched to a gene: 6. The CDR3 loop reads CASSLGGTGGYNYGYTF. CDR3 sequence (DNA): TGTGCCAGCAGCTTGGGAGGGACAGGGGGATACAACTATGGCTACACCTTC.

This sequence joins TRBV18 and TRBJ2-7; D unresolved. The CDR3 runs to 15 residues. In germline, CDR1 is KGHSH, CDR2 LQKENI. V gave up 3 bases and J gave up 5 bases, with 17 bases separating them. CDR3 region: CASSPPGSGSDEQYF. The CDR3 coding sequence is TGTGCCAGCTCACCCCCCGGCTCGGGTTCCGACGAGCAGTACTTC.

The chain uses TRBV7-2 and TRBJ2-7; D is undetermined. The CDR3 is 12 amino acids. Per the germline V gene, CDR1 is SGHTA and CDR2 is FQGNSA. The V and J ends lost 4 bases and 3 bases respectively, with 7 bases between them. CDR3 sequence reads: CASSSHLYEQYF. The CDR3 bases are TGTGCCAGCAGCTCACATCTCTACGAGCAGTACTTC.

V gene TRBV6-5 combines with J gene TRBJ1-1, with 7 bases that match TRBD1. V lost 2 bases and J lost 0; bases outside the gene matches: 3. The CDR3 contains 15 residues. The V gene's germline CDR1 is MNHEY and CDR2 SVGAGI. CDR3 protein: CASSYGTAMNTEAFF. As DNA, the CDR3 is TGTGCCAGCAGTTACGGGACAGCAATGAACACTGAAGCTTTCTTT.

In its sample, this clone was seen once. The rearrangement joins TRBV3-1 (or the pseudogene TRBV3-2) to TRBJ2-3; possible D gene TRBD2, 5 bases. Germline loops: CDR1 LGHDT, CDR2 YNNKEL (reference sequence). CDR3 length equals 15 residues. Trimming pared 0 bases from V and 0 bases from J, leaving 7 bases between. The CDR3 bases are TGTGCCAGCAGCCAAGATCCGGGGAGCACAGATACGCAGTATTTT. This sequence encodes CASSQDPGSTDTQYF.

The gene calls are TRBV3-1 (or the pseudogene TRBV3-2) and TRBJ2-7, with TRBD2 matching 8 bases. The CDR3 runs to 13 residues. CDR1 is LGHDT and CDR2 is YNNKEL in the germline V gene (reference sequence). Trimming removed 2 bases from V and 6 bases from J; junction bases left unmatched: 3. CDR3 in amino acids: CASSQSREGEQYF. The CDR3 nucleotides read TGTGCCAGCAGCCAATCCCGGGAGGGCGAGCAGTACTTC.

This clone was seen just once. The chain joins TRBV24-1 to TRBJ2-5, with 11 bases lining up with TRBD1. The CDR3 sequence is 17 residues long. The junction had 13 bases not matched to a gene; V was cut back by 5 bases and J by 6 bases. Germline V gene lookup returns CDR1 KGHDR and CDR2 SFDVKD. CDR3 protein: CATSVPLGDRGSQTQYF. The CDR3 DNA sequence: TGTGCCACCAGTGTTCCCCTTGGGGACAGGGGGTCGCAGACCCAGTACTTC.

Written as DNA, the CDR3 is TGCGCCAGCAGCGTGGACAGGGGGCTAAGAACTGAAGCTTTCTTT. Translating it yields CASSVDRGLRTEAFF. V is TRBV5-1 and J is TRBJ1-1; 11 bases map to TRBD1. Unmatched junction bases numbered 7, after V lost 4 bases and J lost 5 bases. The CDR3 extends over 15 amino acids. Germline CDR1 SGHRS, CDR2 YFSETQ.

The chain carries TRBV7-2 and TRBJ1-2; the D is unclear. Deletions cut 1 base from V and 1 base from J, with 7 bases between. Per germline, CDR1 SGHTA and CDR2 FQGNSA. This CDR3 has 14 amino acids. The CDR3 reads CASSLDSLNYGYTF. CDR3 DNA: TGTGCCAGCAGCTTAGACAGCCTTAACTATGGCTACACCTTC.